This TCR beta chain was identified in a study of a mutant IDH1 vaccine in newly diagnosed glioma. The wider study: Patients had eight vaccinations, in weeks 1, 3, 5, 7, 11, 15, 19 and 23. Earlier treatment was radiotherapy, temozolomide, or both, with most getting both.

Regarding time point: week 11, during vaccination. Every single dose of the vaccine, 300 ug of mutant IDH1 20-mer peptide, came with topical imiquimod. There are 15 residues in the CDR3. V was shortened by 5 bases and J by 2 bases, with 15 bases between the two germline ends. Germline assignment: CDR1 MNHEY and CDR2 SMNVEV (reference sequence). This clone was counted between two and nine times. The antigen remains unidentified. Produced via immunoSEQ multiplex PCR; TCRdb's table is partial and in-frame only. This sample has 55,000 or so clones, with roughly nine tenths found just once. The sample here was PBMCs, taken from a glioma patient whose treatment included an IDH1 peptide vaccine. This rearrangement joins TRBV27 to TRBJ1-1, with D possibly TRBD1 on 6 matching bases. The sequence was collected from a man in his fifties or sixties with glioma. The CDR3 spells CASSPSGQPNTEAFF. As DNA, the CDR3 is TGTGCCAGCAGTCCCTCCGGACAGCCCAACACTGAAGCTTTCTTT.